This T cell receptor (beta chain) was sequenced in a study of control samples from healthy donors and cancer patients. The method was immunoSEQ multiplex PCR; TCRdb's version includes in-frame clones alone and lacks a portion of them. Found here are fewer than 200,000 clones, over 85% of them singletons; the top ten hold 9.5% to 15%. V was cut by 4 bases and J by 7 bases, with 11 bases left in between. This CDR3 contains 14 residues. Germline loops: CDR1 MDHEN, CDR2 SYDVKM. In this sample, this clone turned up a few times. Sequenced sample: blood. The receptor comes from a man aged 30-40 years in good health. This chain uses TRBV28 with TRBJ1-6; D call uncertain. CDR3 in DNA: TGTGCCAGCAGTTCCCGCGGGTTGAATTCACCCCTCCACTTT. This gives the protein CASSSRGLNSPLHF.